This TCR beta chain was sequenced in a study of T cells after posttransplantation cyclophosphamide (dated by TCRdb to the mid-2010s). For the study in its entirety: Using TRB sequencing, the study followed how the T cell repertoire reconstituted after myeloablative bone marrow transplantation in which posttransplantation cyclophosphamide served as GVHD prophylaxis. Antigen receptor sequencing covered samples from roughly 35 PTCy-treated patients and around 15 of their related bone marrow donors. Blood from all 35 or so PTCy patients who had 1-year posttransplant specimens underwent TRB sequencing. In 3 patients, TRB sequencing was also performed on up to roughly 3 more blood samples taken 2 to 5.2 years after transplant, and in 4 patients, pretransplant blood was also TRB-sequenced. Because TRA and TRB clonality correlated tightly in roughly nine samples, later TCR analyses were limited to TRB. Public TRB sequences were checked against a database of over 3,500 sequences associated with responses to pathogens, tumor antigens, self-antigens and alloantigens. What the work shows at the level of the full study, not this receptor alone: Donor-recipient similarity was low at 1-2 months but rose over the first year, and later blood repertoires were often dominated by donor CD8+ memory clones. The TRB repertoires of T cells infiltrating skin or GI tract showed only limited overlap with the TRB repertoires of T cells in blood. Across 45 or so patients, recipient CMV seropositivity and CMV reactivation were highly associated with TRB clonality; PTCy diversity was similar to CNI/methotrexate controls.

Related bone marrow donors provided peripheral blood samples on the day of marrow donation. Mononuclear cells from peripheral blood and bone marrow were separated by Ficoll-Hypaque density centrifugation and then cryopreserved. Sorting of CD4+ and CD8+ T cells, including naive and memory subsets, was performed by FACS on a FACSAria II. Worth noting for this clone: Its target antigen remains unknown. Base qualities were left out, and no much larger clone turns up one base away.

CDR1 and CDR2 (MDHEN, SYDVKM) derive from the germline V gene. V lost 7 bases and J lost 0 bases; the stretch between them is 16 bases long. Counted from cysteine to phenylalanine, this CDR3 has 16 amino acids. Only CDR3 DNA is held: 48 bases, read in frame from base 1. Genomic DNA was used for TRB sequencing, which was performed with the immunoSEQ assay at survey resolution or with the hsTCRB kit. In the original analysis: The immunoSEQ software handled the initial read processing, while the LymphoSeq R package was used for the repertoire analyses. Clonality was computed as 1 minus normalized Shannon entropy; Gini coefficient was also calculated for each TRB dataset. Phenotypes of unsorted samples were inferred by mapping TRB sequences from sorted subsets of the recipient or donor onto unsorted samples of the same recipient. The clones in this table, taken by TCRdb from immuneACCESS, are in-frame only. Not every clone is retained; where verified, under half of the shortfall comes from an unresolved V gene, and the cause of the rest is unknown. V and J calls and clone size follow that table, whereas D and trimming were derived from the DNA. In this sample the table shows about 18,000 clones, approximately 82% of which occur a single time. The ten largest account for about 8.6% of the sample.

The receptor comes from a man aged 30 to 39 in good health and a related stem cell transplant donor. Recombination joined TRBV28 with TRBJ1-5; the D gene is perhaps TRBD1, from 6 matching bases. Sequenced material: memory CD4+ T cells sorted from blood. The sequenced DNA is TGTGCCAGCAAAAACGATGGGACACGTAGCAATCAGCCCCAGCATTTT. It translates to CASKNDGTRSNQPQHF.